These T cell receptor beta chains were read from a single sample in a study of long-term antiretroviral therapy in people with HIV. The repertoire was sequenced with immunoSEQ multiplex PCR; TCRdb's copy has only in-frame clones and lacks some. The table records 30,000 to 45,000 clones, less than 85% of them present only once. The sample in question was unsorted PBMCs, obtained 3.4 years after starting antiretroviral therapy. These receptor sequences come from a young man with HIV. CDR3s include the opening cysteine and the closing phenylalanine or tryptophan. D genes are given only for firm matches. Size tells how often a clone was seen (once, few, many) or the class of an expanded clone, and some rows leave it out.

v_gene: TRBV18
d_gene: -
abundance: -
j_gene: TRBJ2-7
CDR3aa: CASSQDRAGLYEQYF
CDR3nt: TGTGCCAGCTCACAGGACAGAGCTGGGTTGTACGAGCAGTACTTC

v_gene: TRBV9
d_gene: TRBD2
abundance: -
j_gene: TRBJ2-7
CDR3aa: CASSVHPTSGSFYEQYF
CDR3nt: TGTGCCAGCAGCGTTCACCCTACTAGCGGGAGTTTCTACGAGCAGTACTTC

v_gene: TRBV19
d_gene: TRBD1
abundance: -
j_gene: TRBJ1-2
CDR3aa: CASSPRQGYGYTF
CDR3nt: TGTGCCAGTAGTCCAAGACAGGGGTATGGCTACACCTTC

v_gene: TRBV5-1
d_gene: -
abundance: -
j_gene: TRBJ2-3
CDR3aa: CASSFRGMVDTQYF
CDR3nt: TGCGCCAGCAGCTTTAGGGGGATGGTAGATACGCAGTATTTT

v_gene: TRBV13
d_gene: -
abundance: -
j_gene: TRBJ1-1
CDR3aa: CASSSRTDPREAFF
CDR3nt: TGTGCCAGCAGCTCCCGGACCGACCCACGGGAAGCTTTCTTT

v_gene: TRBV15
d_gene: -
abundance: -
j_gene: TRBJ2-3
CDR3aa: CATSKGGRAGGDTQYF
CDR3nt: TGTGCCACCAGCAAGGGGGGCAGGGCTGGGGGCGATACGCAGTATTTT

v_gene: TRBV20-1
d_gene: -
abundance: few
j_gene: TRBJ1-2
CDR3aa: CSLGTDYGYTF
CDR3nt: TGCAGCCTAGGGACGGACTATGGCTACACCTTC

v_gene: TRBV7-9
d_gene: -
abundance: -
j_gene: TRBJ1-1
CDR3aa: CASSLGLTQGRKDTEAFF
CDR3nt: TGTGCCAGCAGCTTAGGGCTTACTCAGGGAAGGAAGGACACTGAAGCTTTCTTT

v_gene: TRBV28
d_gene: -
abundance: -
j_gene: TRBJ2-7
CDR3aa: CASRQTSSYEQYF
CDR3nt: TGTGCCAGCAGGCAGACTAGTTCCTACGAGCAGTACTTC

v_gene: TRBV2
d_gene: -
abundance: few
j_gene: TRBJ2-7
CDR3aa: CASSETRYEQYF
CDR3nt: TGTGCCAGCAGTGAGACTAGGTACGAGCAGTACTTC

v_gene: TRBV11-2
d_gene: -
abundance: -
j_gene: TRBJ2-2
CDR3aa: CASSLEGPLGELFF
CDR3nt: TGTGCCAGCAGCTTAGAGGGACCTCTCGGGGAGCTGTTTTTT

v_gene: TRBV7-9
d_gene: -
abundance: once
j_gene: TRBJ2-5
CDR3aa: CASSLAPAQETQYF
CDR3nt: TGTGCCAGCAGCTTAGCACCTGCCCAAGAGACCCAGTACTTC

v_gene: TRBV28
d_gene: -
abundance: -
j_gene: TRBJ2-7
CDR3aa: CASSRRLDIVFYEQYF
CDR3nt: TGTGCCAGCAGTCGCCGTTTGGACATAGTTTTTTACGAGCAGTACTTC

v_gene: TRBV19
d_gene: -
abundance: -
j_gene: TRBJ2-5
CDR3aa: CASSISETQYF
CDR3nt: TGTGCCAGTAGTATATCTGAGACCCAGTACTTC

v_gene: TRBV18
d_gene: -
abundance: -
j_gene: TRBJ1-3
CDR3aa: CASSPLDGGKAGNTIYF
CDR3nt: TGTGCCAGCTCACCGCTTGACGGGGGTAAGGCTGGAAACACCATATATTTT

v_gene: TRBV9
d_gene: -
abundance: -
j_gene: TRBJ2-1
CDR3aa: CASSVDMGDYNEQFF
CDR3nt: TGTGCCAGCAGCGTAGATATGGGCGACTACAATGAGCAGTTCTTC

v_gene: TRBV5-1
d_gene: -
abundance: -
j_gene: TRBJ1-2
CDR3aa: CASSLAEGGRYGYTF
CDR3nt: TGCGCCAGCAGCTTGGCCGAGGGAGGGCGGTATGGCTACACCTTC

v_gene: TRBV19
d_gene: -
abundance: -
j_gene: TRBJ2-1
CDR3aa: CASSMAGGRGEQFF
CDR3nt: TGTGCCAGTAGTATGGCTGGCGGGCGTGGTGAGCAGTTCTTC

v_gene: TRBV5-1
d_gene: TRBD1
abundance: -
j_gene: TRBJ1-4
CDR3aa: CASSLGQGAEKLFF
CDR3nt: TGCGCCAGCAGCCTGGGACAGGGGGCTGAAAAACTGTTTTTT

v_gene: TRBV14
d_gene: -
abundance: -
j_gene: TRBJ2-7
CDR3aa: CASSPYLGQETYEQYF
CDR3nt: TGTGCCAGCAGCCCCTACCTTGGACAAGAAACCTACGAGCAGTACTTC

v_gene: TRBV7-3
d_gene: -
abundance: few
j_gene: TRBJ2-1
CDR3aa: CASSSSGTPYNEQFF
CDR3nt: TGTGCCAGCAGCTCCTCCGGGACGCCTTACAATGAGCAGTTCTTC

v_gene: TRBV25-1
d_gene: TRBD1
abundance: -
j_gene: TRBJ2-7
CDR3aa: CASTRGRQGTTTYEQYF
CDR3nt: TGTGCCAGCACAAGGGGGAGACAGGGAACGACTACCTACGAGCAGTACTTC

v_gene: TRBV6-1
d_gene: TRBD2
abundance: -
j_gene: TRBJ2-1
CDR3aa: CASSTSGNNEQFF
CDR3nt: TGTGCCAGCTCGACTAGCGGTAACAATGAGCAGTTCTTC

v_gene: TRBV18
d_gene: -
abundance: -
j_gene: TRBJ1-5
CDR3aa: CASSPGAGNNQPQHF
CDR3nt: TGTGCCAGCTCACCGGGTGCAGGGAACAATCAGCCCCAGCATTTT

v_gene: TRBV7-2
d_gene: -
abundance: -
j_gene: TRBJ2-2
CDR3aa: CASSYNTGGTGELFF
CDR3nt: TGTGCCAGCAGCTACAATACCGGGGGCACCGGGGAGCTGTTTTTT

v_gene: TRBV27
d_gene: TRBD2
abundance: -
j_gene: TRBJ2-7
CDR3aa: CASSYPGLAGRNEQYF
CDR3nt: TGTGCCAGCAGTTACCCGGGACTAGCGGGACGAAACGAGCAGTACTTC

v_gene: TRBV14
d_gene: -
abundance: -
j_gene: TRBJ1-5
CDR3aa: CASSQDGGARNQPQHF
CDR3nt: TGTGCCAGCAGCCAAGATGGGGGGGCACGTAATCAGCCCCAGCATTTT

v_gene: TRBV10-3
d_gene: -
abundance: few
j_gene: TRBJ1-2
CDR3aa: CAIGPGTTDRGYTF
CDR3nt: TGTGCCATCGGACCCGGGACAACAGACCGGGGCTACACCTTC

v_gene: TRBV2
d_gene: -
abundance: -
j_gene: TRBJ2-1
CDR3aa: CASKRRGTSYNEQFF
CDR3nt: TGTGCCAGCAAGCGCCGTGGAACTTCCTACAATGAGCAGTTCTTC

v_gene: TRBV5-1
d_gene: TRBD1
abundance: -
j_gene: TRBJ2-5
CDR3aa: CASSLVPRQGIGETQYF
CDR3nt: TGCGCCAGCAGCTTGGTTCCCCGACAGGGTATTGGGGAGACCCAGTACTTC

v_gene: TRBV27
d_gene: -
abundance: few
j_gene: TRBJ2-2
CDR3aa: CASSEGGTGELFF
CDR3nt: TGTGCCAGCAGTGAGGGTGGGACCGGGGAGCTGTTTTTT

v_gene: TRBV29-1
d_gene: -
abundance: -
j_gene: TRBJ2-5
CDR3aa: CSTKATIRAETQYF
CDR3nt: TGCAGCACGAAGGCCACCATCCGGGCGGAGACCCAGTACTTC

v_gene: TRBV30
d_gene: -
abundance: -
j_gene: TRBJ1-5
CDR3aa: CAWSSGEGPQHF
CDR3nt: TGTGCCTGGAGTAGCGGGGAGGGGCCCCAGCATTTT

v_gene: TRBV21-1
d_gene: -
abundance: -
j_gene: TRBJ2-2
CDR3aa: CASRGGGRDTGELFF
CDR3nt: TGTGCCAGCAGAGGCGGCGGGAGGGACACCGGGGAGCTGTTTTTT